These T cell receptor beta chains were read from a single sample in a study of T cell responses to AZD1222 COVID-19 vaccine. The method was immunoSEQ multiplex PCR; TCRdb's version includes in-frame clones alone and lacks a portion of them. Among under 200,000 clones listed, 70% to 90% were seen once. Sample: peripheral blood, taken 28 days after the second AZD1222 dose. Receptor source: an adult who received the AZD1222 COVID-19 vaccine. Both conserved end residues are part of each CDR3. D genes are given only for firm matches. Clone size is stated in some rows and not others, as once, few, many or a class when expanded.

cdr3_nt cdr3_aa v_call d_call clone_size j_call
TGTGCCAGCAGACTAGCGGGACTAGCCAAAAACATTCAGTACTTC CASRLAGLAKNIQYF TRBV2 TRBD2 NA TRBJ2-4
TGCGCCAGCAGCTCACCGGGACTAGCGGGGGGCCGCCCCAACTACGAGCAGTACTTC CASSSPGLAGGRPNYEQYF TRBV5-1 TRBD2 NA TRBJ2-7
TGTGCCAGTAGTAACCGGGGACTAGCGGGGGGCGAGACCCAGTACTTC CASSNRGLAGGETQYF TRBV19 TRBD2 once TRBJ2-5
TGTGCCAGCAGCTTGGTGGGCTCTAGCTCCTACGAGCAGTACTTC CASSLVGSSSYEQYF TRBV5-6 NA once TRBJ2-7
TGTGCCAGCAGCAACCGGGACTTCGAGCAGTACTTC CASSNRDFEQYF TRBV5-5 NA NA TRBJ2-7
TGCAGCGTTAGTCGCCGGACTAGCCCTTCCACCATATATTTT CSVSRRTSPSTIYF TRBV29-1 NA NA TRBJ1-3
TGCGCCAGCAGCAGCAACAGGGATCGAGGTCAGCCCCAGCATTTT CASSSNRDRGQPQHF TRBV4-1 NA NA TRBJ1-5
TGTGCCAGTAGTATAGACGGGGGAGGAAACACTGAAGCTTTCTTT CASSIDGGGNTEAFF TRBV19 NA NA TRBJ1-1
TGTGCCAGCAGCAGGGGAACTAATGAAAAACTGTTTTTT CASSRGTNEKLFF TRBV3-1/TRBV3-2 NA NA TRBJ1-4
TGTGCCAGCAGCCAAAGGGACGGAGCTGACGAGCAGTACTTC CASSQRDGADEQYF TRBV3-1/TRBV3-2 NA once TRBJ2-7
TGTGCCAGCAGCCAACTGGACAGTAACTACGAGCAGTACTTC CASSQLDSNYEQYF TRBV14 NA NA TRBJ2-7
TGCAGCGTCCGTAACGAGATAGATCAGCCCCAGCATTTT CSVRNEIDQPQHF TRBV29-1 NA NA TRBJ1-5
TGTGCCAGCAGCCCCCCCGGGGGACAGGGGGCAGATACGCAGTATTTT CASSPPGGQGADTQYF TRBV9 TRBD1 NA TRBJ2-3
TGTGCCAGCAGTTACTCGAGGGCACGGAGGAACACTGAAGCTTTCTTT CASSYSRARRNTEAFF TRBV6-2/TRBV6-3 NA NA TRBJ1-1
TGCGCCAGCAGCTTGGGCGGGGCCGATACGCAGTATTTT CASSLGGADTQYF TRBV5-1 NA NA TRBJ2-3
TGTGCCAGCAGCAAAAGACAGGGCTTTCAGACGGACACTGAAGCTTTCTTT CASSKRQGFQTDTEAFF TRBV7-9 TRBD1 NA TRBJ1-1
TGCGCCAGCGGGCAGGGTCGGACTGAAGCTTTCTTT CASGQGRTEAFF TRBV5-1 NA NA TRBJ1-1